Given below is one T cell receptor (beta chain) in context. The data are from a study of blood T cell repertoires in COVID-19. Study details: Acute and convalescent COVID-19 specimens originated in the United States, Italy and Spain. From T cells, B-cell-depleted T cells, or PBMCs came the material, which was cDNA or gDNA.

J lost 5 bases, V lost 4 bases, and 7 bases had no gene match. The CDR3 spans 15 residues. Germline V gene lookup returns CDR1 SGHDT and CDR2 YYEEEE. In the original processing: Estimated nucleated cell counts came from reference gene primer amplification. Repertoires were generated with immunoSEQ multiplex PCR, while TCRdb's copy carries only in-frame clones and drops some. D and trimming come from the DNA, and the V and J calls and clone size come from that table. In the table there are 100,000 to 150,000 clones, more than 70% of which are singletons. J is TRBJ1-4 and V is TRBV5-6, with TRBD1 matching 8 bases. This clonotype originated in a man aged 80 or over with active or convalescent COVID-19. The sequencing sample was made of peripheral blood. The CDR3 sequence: CASSPDRGTNEKLFF. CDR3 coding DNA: TGTGCCAGCAGCCCCGACAGGGGCACGAATGAAAAACTGTTTTTT.